This entry features one T cell receptor (beta chain) sequence. This specimen comes from a study of blood T cell repertoires in COVID-19. Germline V lookup: CDR1 SGHTA, CDR2 FQGNSA. The CDR3 is 16 residues long. V was clipped by 5 bases and J by 13 bases; unmatched bases: 14. Participant age was roughly 18 to 89 years, and participants resided in around 24 US areas. Using immunoSEQ multiplex PCR, the repertoire was profiled, and TCRdb retains in-frame clones only, with some absent. The sample lists about 200,000 clones, about four fifths seen once, with less than 3.5% in the top ten. The J gene is TRBJ1-6, the V gene TRBV7-2, with TRBD1 matching over 10 bases. This TCR derives from a young woman who had been exposed to COVID-19. Input material: PBMCs or T cells enriched from blood (not recorded which). The CDR3 DNA sequence: TGTGCCAGCAGCCCTAACCTTGGGACAGGGGTATCCCCCCTCCACTTT. It codes for CASSPNLGTGVSPLHF. The whole variable domain, remainder taken from reference TRBV7-2 and TRBJ1-6, is GAGVSQSPSNKVTEKGKDVELRCDPISGHTALYWYRQSLGQGLEFLIYFQGNSAPDKSGLPSDRFSAERTGGSVSTLTIQRTQQEDSAVYLCASSPNLGTGVSPLHFGNGTRLTVT.